These T cell receptor beta chains were read from a single sample in a study of cytomegalovirus exposure and HLA in healthy donors. Using immunoSEQ multiplex PCR, the repertoire was profiled, and TCRdb retains in-frame clones only, with some absent. Found here are some 120,000 clones, 73% of them singletons; the top ten hold around 4.2%. The sequenced sample consisted of PBMCs. These receptors all stem from a woman aged 40 to 55 in good health and CMV-seronegative. The CDR3 runs from the conserved cysteine through the conserved F or W. A D gene is named only where the DNA matches it firmly. Only part of the rows carry a size: once, few, many, or a class if the clone is expanded.

TRBV5-4	.	TRBD2	TRBJ2-3	TGTGCCAGCAGCCCCGGACTAGCGGGGCCGAGGGATACGCAGTATTTT	CASSPGLAGPRDTQYF
TRBV5-1	.	.	TRBJ2-7	TGCGCCAGCAGCTTGAGCGCTAGCGACGAGCAGTACTTC	CASSLSASDEQYF
TRBV4-1	few	TRBD1	TRBJ2-2	TGCGCCAGCAGCCAAGAGCAGGGACAGTACACCGGGGAGCTGTTTTTT	CASSQEQGQYTGELFF
TRBV7-9	few	.	TRBJ2-1	TGTGCCAGCAGTAAGGCGGGCATCTCCTACAATGAGCAGTTCTTC	CASSKAGISYNEQFF
TRBV19	.	TRBD1	TRBJ2-1	TGTGCCAGTAGTATAAATGGACAGGGGGCAATTGTTAATGAGCAGTTCTTC	CASSINGQGAIVNEQFF
TRBV7-9	.	.	TRBJ1-3	TGTGCCAGCAGCTTAGTGGGGACTTCTGGAAACACCATATATTTT	CASSLVGTSGNTIYF
TRBV5-1	.	TRBD2	TRBJ2-1	TGCGCCAGCAGCTTGGGGACTAGCGGGAGCGATGAGCAGTTCTTC	CASSLGTSGSDEQFF
TRBV10-3	.	.	TRBJ1-1	TGTGCCATCAGTGAGTCGGGGGGGGCCGACAGCGGCACTGAAGCTTTCTTT	CAISESGGADSGTEAFF
TRBV25-1	few	.	TRBJ2-3	TGTGCCAGCAGTAAACAGGGTGTGGATACGCAGTATTTT	CASSKQGVDTQYF
TRBV10-3	.	.	TRBJ2-5	TGTGCCATCAGTGATTCCACTAGCTGGGAGACCCAGTACTTC	CAISDSTSWETQYF
TRBV7-9	.	.	TRBJ1-2	TGTGCCAGCAGCTCCGACAGTAGCTATGGCTACACCTTC	CASSSDSSYGYTF
TRBV18	few	TRBD1	TRBJ1-3	TGTGCCAGCTCAAACGACAGGGCTAGCGGAAACACCATATATTTT	CASSNDRASGNTIYF
TRBV4-1	.	.	TRBJ1-2	TGCGCCAGCAGCCAAGACCCCACGGCGAGAGGCGACTATGGCTACACCTTC	CASSQDPTARGDYGYTF
TRBV19	.	.	TRBJ1-5	TGTGCCAGTAGCCCCCCGGGGAGTTTGGGCAATCAGCCCCAGCATTTT	CASSPPGSLGNQPQHF
TRBV7-7	.	.	TRBJ2-1	TGTGCCAGCAGCGAAGACTTTTGGGATGAGCAGTTCTTC	CASSEDFWDEQFF
TRBV2	once	.	TRBJ2-7	TGTGCCAGCAGTGCTTTGGGGGGTAACTCCTACGAGCAGTACTTC	CASSALGGNSYEQYF
TRBV5-6	.	TRBD1	TRBJ1-4	TGTGCCAGCACCTGGACAGGGGGCTTAGAAAAACTGTTTTTT	CASTWTGGLEKLFF
TRBV29-1	.	.	TRBJ2-6	TGCAGCGTTCCAGCTGGGCTGGGCTCTGGGGCCAACGTCCTGACTTTC	CSVPAGLGSGANVLTF
TRBV7-3	.	.	TRBJ2-1	TGTGCCAGCAGCTCCCGGGGTAGCGTGGACAATGAGCAGTTCTTC	CASSSRGSVDNEQFF
TRBV7-9	.	.	TRBJ2-3	TGTGCCAGCAGCTTAGAGGCTAGCGGCACAGATACGCAGTATTTT	CASSLEASGTDTQYF
TRBV7-9	few	TRBD1	TRBJ1-2	TGTGCCAGCAGCACAACAGGGGATGGCTACACCTTC	CASSTTGDGYTF
TRBV28	.	.	TRBJ1-6	TGTGCCAGCAGTCCTTTCCGACAGCCTTTAATTTCACCCCTCCACTTT	CASSPFRQPLISPLHF
TRBV7-3	.	TRBD2	TRBJ2-2	TGTGCCAGCAGCTTACGGGGGGACACCGGGGAGCTGTTTTTT	CASSLRGDTGELFF
TRBV4-3	.	TRBD1	TRBJ1-3	TGCGCCAGCAGCCAGCATCAGGGGGGCCCGGGAAACACCATATATTTT	CASSQHQGGPGNTIYF
TRBV7-2	.	TRBD2	TRBJ2-5	TGTGCCAGCAGCTTATCGGCTAGCGGGGGATTGGGCCAAGAGACCCAGTACTTC	CASSLSASGGLGQETQYF
TRBV4-3	once	.	TRBJ1-2	TGCGCCAGCAGCCCAGGGTCGGGAGGCGGGGGTGGCTACACCTTC	CASSPGSGGGGGYTF
TRBV14	.	.	TRBJ2-2	TGTGCCAGCAGCCTTATGACAGGGAACACCGGGGAGCTGTTTTTT	CASSLMTGNTGELFF
TRBV9	.	TRBD2	TRBJ2-2	TGTGCCAGCAGCGTAGCTACGGCGGGAGGTTGGACCGGGGAGCTGTTTTTT	CASSVATAGGWTGELFF
TRBV9	.	.	TRBJ2-1	TGTGCCAGCAGCGTAGCCGGTGGAGGGATCAATGAGCAGTTCTTC	CASSVAGGGINEQFF
TRBV27	.	.	TRBJ2-1	TGTGCCAGCAGTTCCCTGGGGGGAGGCACAAATGAGCAGTTCTTC	CASSSLGGGTNEQFF
TRBV29-1	.	.	TRBJ1-2	TGCAGCGTTGAAGGGGGGAGGGGGATAGGCTACACCTTC	CSVEGGRGIGYTF
TRBV6-5	.	.	TRBJ2-1	TGTGCCAGCAGTTCTTTGTTGCGGGACTCTTATGAGCAGTTCTTC	CASSSLLRDSYEQFF
TRBV7-2	.	.	TRBJ2-7	TGTGCCAGCAGCTTAGTCGGGGGAATTATCTACGAGCAGTACTTC	CASSLVGGIIYEQYF
TRBV19	.	.	TRBJ2-1	TGTGCCAGTAGCCCGTCTTACAACTCCTACAATGAGCAGTTCTTC	CASSPSYNSYNEQFF
TRBV2	.	.	TRBJ1-4	TGTGCCAGCAGCGGATACAGGGAGGAAAAACTGTTTTTT	CASSGYREEKLFF
TRBV27	few	TRBD1	TRBJ2-7	TGTGCCAGCAGTTTATCGCAGGGGGCTATGGGCAACGACGAGCAGTACTTC	CASSLSQGAMGNDEQYF
TRBV5-6	.	.	TRBJ1-6	TGTGCCAGCAGCGTCCGGGACATCGGAAGTTCACCCCTCCACTTT	CASSVRDIGSSPLHF
TRBV5-4	.	TRBD1	TRBJ2-1	TGTGCCAGCACCCGAGTACCCAGGGGGAGTCGACCTGGGAATGAGCAGTTCTTC	CASTRVPRGSRPGNEQFF
TRBV6-5	.	TRBD2	TRBJ2-5	TGTGCCAGCAGTACTAGCGGCCCCCCCGGGGAGACCCAGTACTTC	CASSTSGPPGETQYF
TRBV4-2	.	TRBD1	TRBJ1-4	TGTGCCAGCAGCCAAAGAGGGGGCGGGGAAAAACTGTTTTTT	CASSQRGGGEKLFF
TRBV14	.	.	TRBJ2-5	TGTGCCAGCAGCCAAGACAGGGTCGGGACCCAGTACTTC	CASSQDRVGTQYF